Listed below are T cell receptor beta chains from one sample, sequenced in a study of OX40 agonist ivuxolimab in advanced cancers. Assay used: immunoSEQ multiplex PCR; TCRdb lists only in-frame clones, some missing. The table includes roughly 77,000 clones, approximately 90% detected once. Sequencing was performed on CD4+ or CD8+ T cells sorted from blood, taken in a trial of the OX40 agonist ivuxolimab. The origin of the receptors is an adult with an advanced solid tumor such as melanoma, head and neck, liver or kidney cancer. CDR3s include the opening cysteine and the closing phenylalanine or tryptophan. Each record gives: J gene, clone size, V gene, CDR3 length, D gene, CDR3 protein, CDR3 DNA. D genes are given only for firm matches. Clone sizes are given selectively: once, few, many, or a class where the clone is expanded.

TRBJ2-3	NA	TRBV29-1	14	NA	CSVEGGPSTDTQYF	TGCAGCGTTGAGGGGGGGCCCAGCACAGATACGCAGTATTTT
TRBJ2-7	once	TRBV4-3	16	NA	CASSQVRDSNSYEQYF	TGCGCCAGCAGCCAAGTAAGGGACTCAAACAGCTACGAGCAGTACTTC
TRBJ1-2	NA	TRBV6-1	15	TRBD1	CASSEAREGQRGYTF	TGTGCCAGCAGTGAAGCGAGGGAGGGACAGCGGGGCTACACCTTC
TRBJ2-7	NA	TRBV27	14	NA	CASSLGRGIYEQYF	TGTGCCAGCAGTTTAGGCCGTGGGATCTACGAGCAGTACTTC
TRBJ1-4	NA	TRBV2	15	NA	CASSHPGGTDEKLFF	TGTGCCAGCAGCCATCCGGGGGGGACGGATGAAAAACTGTTTTTT
TRBJ2-3	NA	TRBV6-4	15	NA	CASSVSGINTDTQYF	TGTGCCAGCAGTGTATCGGGGATAAACACAGATACGCAGTATTTT
TRBJ2-1	NA	TRBV27	15	TRBD1	CASSAGQGNSGEQFF	TGTGCCAGCAGTGCCGGACAGGGAAATTCGGGTGAGCAGTTCTTC
TRBJ2-1	NA	TRBV9	16	TRBD1	CASSPPGTGGYNEQFF	TGTGCCAGCAGCCCCCCGGGGACAGGGGGATACAATGAGCAGTTCTTC
TRBJ1-1	NA	TRBV4-2	17	NA	CASSQAKTSPMNTEAFF	TGTGCCAGCAGCCAAGCAAAGACTTCACCCATGAACACTGAAGCTTTCTTT
TRBJ2-1	NA	TRBV5-8	15	TRBD2	CASSLGLAGGNEQFF	TGTGCCAGCAGCTTGGGACTAGCGGGGGGTAATGAGCAGTTCTTC
TRBJ2-2	NA	TRBV4-3	18	TRBD2	CASSQALAGVGGTGELFF	TGCGCCAGCAGCCAAGCTCTAGCGGGGGTTGGAGGCACCGGGGAGCTGTTTTTT
TRBJ1-3	NA	TRBV28	13	NA	CASSFPSGNTIYF	TGTGCCAGCAGTTTCCCCTCTGGAAACACCATATATTTT
TRBJ2-7	NA	TRBV30	13	NA	CAWSPGQTYEQYF	TGTGCCTGGTCACCCGGACAGACCTACGAGCAGTACTTC
TRBJ2-3	NA	TRBV7-9	15	NA	CASSPSGTSQDTQYF	TGTGCCAGCAGCCCCTCCGGGACTTCACAGGATACGCAGTATTTT
TRBJ1-1	NA	TRBV27	14	TRBD1	CASSPTGSGTEAFF	TGTGCCAGCAGCCCGACAGGGTCGGGAACTGAAGCTTTCTTT
TRBJ1-2	NA	TRBV9	16	NA	CASSPLTGSENYGYTF	TGTGCCAGCAGCCCTCTTACGGGGTCGGAGAACTATGGCTACACCTTC
TRBJ2-7	NA	TRBV4-3	15	NA	CASSQDQTATYEQYF	TGCGCCAGCAGCCAAGACCAGACGGCTACCTACGAGCAGTACTTC
TRBJ2-1	NA	TRBV10-2	12	NA	CASLMGANEQFF	TGCGCCAGCTTGATGGGGGCTAATGAGCAGTTCTTC
TRBJ2-5	NA	TRBV5-6	15	NA	CASSLADPFEETQYF	TGTGCCAGCAGCTTGGCGGACCCATTTGAAGAGACCCAGTACTTC
TRBJ2-5	NA	TRBV19	12	NA	CASRLAGETQYF	TGTGCCAGTAGACTGGCAGGGGAGACCCAGTACTTC
TRBJ1-1	NA	TRBV9	13	NA	CASSGSVNTEAFF	TGTGCCAGCAGCGGAAGTGTCAACACTGAAGCTTTCTTT
TRBJ2-5	NA	TRBV29-1	10	NA	CSVKQETQYF	TGCAGCGTAAAACAAGAGACCCAGTACTTC
TRBJ1-6	NA	TRBV15	16	TRBD1	CATSRDRDSYNSPLHF	TGTGCCACCAGCAGGGACAGGGACTCCTATAATTCACCCCTCCACTTT
TRBJ2-7	NA	TRBV11-2	14	TRBD1	CASSFGTGAYEQYF	TGTGCCAGCAGCTTCGGGACAGGGGCCTACGAGCAGTACTTC
TRBJ2-7	NA	TRBV9	16	TRBD2	CASSVGVTSGDYEQYF	TGTGCCAGCAGCGTAGGAGTAACTAGCGGGGACTACGAGCAGTACTTC